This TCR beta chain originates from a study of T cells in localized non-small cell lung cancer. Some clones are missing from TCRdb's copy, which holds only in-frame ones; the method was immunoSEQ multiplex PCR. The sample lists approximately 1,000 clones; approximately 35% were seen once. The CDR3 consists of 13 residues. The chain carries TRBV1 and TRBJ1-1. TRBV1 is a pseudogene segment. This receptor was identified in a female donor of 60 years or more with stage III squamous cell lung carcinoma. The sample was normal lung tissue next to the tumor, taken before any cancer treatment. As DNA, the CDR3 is TGCGCCAGCAGCTACAAACCGGCCAATGAAGCTTTCTTT. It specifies CASSYKPANEAFF.